The next 10 T cell receptor beta chains were all read from a single sample in a study of cytomegalovirus exposure and HLA in healthy donors. A multiplex PCR was run with 60 Vbeta primers and 13 Jbeta primers. Sequencing was performed with immunoSEQ multiplex PCR; in TCRdb, only in-frame clones are kept and a portion is missing. The table includes about 160,000 clones, around four fifths detected once. The sample consisted of PBMCs. The receptors come from a woman aged 18-29 years in good health and CMV-seronegative.

The chain combines TRBV28 with TRBJ1-1; D possibly corresponds to TRBD1 (5 bases). Between the trimmed V and J ends, which lost 1 base and 0 bases, there was a span of 9 bases. The CDR3 is 15 amino acids. Per germline, CDR1 MDHEN and CDR2 SYDVKM. The CDR3, as DNA: TGTGCCAGCAGTTTATTCGCAGGGCTGAACACTGAAGCTTTCTTT. It translates to CASSLFAGLNTEAFF.

The V gene is TRBV7-6, the J gene TRBJ2-5; possible D gene TRBD1, 8 bases. The CDR3 is 15 amino acids. Trimming left V 3 bases short and J 5 bases short, with 16 bases between. Per germline, CDR1 SGHVS and CDR2 FNYEAQ. CDR3 in DNA: TGTGCCAGCAGCTTCGGACAGGGAGGGAGGGAGACCCAGTACTTC. Translation: CASSFGQGGRETQYF.

DNA of the CDR3: TGTGCCAGCGGGGACAGGGTCTTCTACGAGCAGTACTTC. As protein: CASGDRVFYEQYF. The chain has TRBV2 and TRBJ2-7; 9 bases line up with TRBD1. The CDR3 extends over 13 amino acids. J lost 3 bases, V lost 8 bases, and 5 bases had no gene match. Germline-derived CDR1 and CDR2 are SNHLY and FYNNEI.

This clone turned up a few times. The chain uses TRBV7-9 and TRBJ1-4; 8 bases are a match to TRBD1. CDR3 size: 15 residues. Germline CDR1 reads SEHNR; CDR2 reads FQNEAQ (reference sequence). Trimming cost V 5 bases and J 7 bases; bases outside gene matches: 9. The CDR3 DNA follows: TGTGCCAGCAGCGGACCGGACAGGGAGGGTGAAAAACTGTTTTTT. Its translation: CASSGPDREGEKLFF.

The chain combines TRBV6-1 with TRBJ1-2; TRBD1 matches 7 bases. This CDR3 has 14 residues. The trim removed 0 bases at V and 7 bases at J, leaving 5 bases unmatched. Germline loops: CDR1 MNHNS, CDR2 SASEGT. The DNA for the CDR3 is TGTGCCAGCAGTGAAGCTGACAGGGTTAGTGGCTACACCTTC. This sequence encodes CASSEADRVSGYTF.

The rearrangement joins TRBV6-1 to TRBJ2-7, with TRBD2 as a possible D gene (5 bases). This CDR3 is built from 15 residues. The germline V and J ends were trimmed by 0 bases and 3 bases, with 12 bases remaining between them. Germline V gene sequence: CDR1 MNHNS, CDR2 SASEGT. The CDR3 DNA is TGTGCCAGCAGTGAAGCCTTGAGGGCTAGCTACGAGCAGTACTTC. Translation: CASSEALRASYEQYF.

CDR3 DNA sequence: TGTGCCAGCAGCGTAGGGCTAGCACGGTGGGGTAGAGGCACAGATACGCAGTATTTT. Translation gives CASSVGLARWGRGTDTQYF. The V gene is TRBV9, the J gene TRBJ2-3; possible D gene TRBD2, 5 bases. V was clipped by 0 bases and J by 1 base, with 21 bases between them. From germline, CDR1 is SGDLS and CDR2 YYNGEE. The CDR3 length is 19 residues. Full variable domain (outside the CDR3, taken from reference TRBV9 and TRBJ2-3): DSGVTQTPKHLITATGQRVTLRCSPRSGDLSVYWYQQSLDQGLQFLIQYYNGEERAKGNILERFSAQQFPDLHSELNLSSLELGDSALYFCASSVGLARWGRGTDTQYFGPGTRLTVL.

V gene TRBV6-1 combines with J gene TRBJ2-1, with D maybe TRBD2 (5 bases). Trimming took off 0 bases at V and 3 bases at J, with 6 bases between the two ends. CDR3 length: 14 residues. The germline gives CDR1 MNHNS, CDR2 SASEGT. The CDR3 sequence is CASSEAEGYNEQFF. The CDR3 region has the DNA TGTGCCAGCAGTGAAGCCGAGGGCTACAATGAGCAGTTCTTC.

The J gene is TRBJ2-7, the V gene TRBV6-1; TRBD1 matches 7 bases. CDR3 size: 15 residues. From germline, CDR1 is MNHNS and CDR2 SASEGT. Trimming took 3 bases from V and 1 from J; bases not matched to a gene: 6. The DNA for the CDR3 is TGTGCCAGCAGTGATTTAGGGGGCCCTTCCTACGAGCAGTACTTC. This translates into CASSDLGGPSYEQYF.

The chain joins TRBV10-3 to TRBJ1-3; a weak D match, TRBD1 (6 bases). The V gene's germline CDR1 is ENHRY and CDR2 SYGVKD. CDR3 size: 12 residues. Trimming shortened V by 8 bases and J by 4 bases, and 9 bases separated the two germline ends. The CDR3 is CAISGQGNTIYF. For the CDR3, the DNA is TGTGCCATCTCGGGACAAGGAAACACCATATATTTT.